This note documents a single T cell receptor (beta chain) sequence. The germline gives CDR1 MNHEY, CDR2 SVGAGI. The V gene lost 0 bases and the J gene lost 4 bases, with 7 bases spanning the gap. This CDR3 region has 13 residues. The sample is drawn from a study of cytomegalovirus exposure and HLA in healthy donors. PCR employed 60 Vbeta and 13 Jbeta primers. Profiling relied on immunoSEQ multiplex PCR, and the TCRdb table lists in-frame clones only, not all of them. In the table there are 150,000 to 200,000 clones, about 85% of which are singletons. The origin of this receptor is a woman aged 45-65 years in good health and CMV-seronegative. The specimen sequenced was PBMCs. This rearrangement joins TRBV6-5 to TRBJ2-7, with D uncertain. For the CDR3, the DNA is TGTGCCAGCAGTTACTCGAGAAAGTACGAGCAGTACTTC. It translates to CASSYSRKYEQYF.